This T cell receptor (beta chain) originates from a study of OX40 agonist ivuxolimab in advanced cancers. The wider study: Ivuxolimab is an agonistic anti-OX40 (CD134) antibody, and patients were treated with it.

The assay was immunoSEQ multiplex PCR, and TCRdb's table has in-frame clones only and misses some. The sample consists of around 140,000 clones, under 95% of them appearing once. V shed 1 base, J shed 2 bases, and the junction held 1 base outside the gene matches. Germline V gives CDR1 SGHTA, CDR2 FQGNSA. The CDR3 contains 14 residues. To note about this clone: Other DNA sequences from this sample encode an identical CDR3 as well.

The specimen comprised CD4+ or CD8+ T cells sorted from blood, sampled in a trial of the OX40 agonist ivuxolimab. The rearrangement joins TRBV7-2 to TRBJ2-7, with 8 positions matching TRBD1. The receptor was derived from an adult with an advanced solid tumor such as melanoma, head and neck, liver or kidney cancer. CDR3 in DNA: TGTGCCAGCAGCTTAGACAGGGGGACCTACGAGCAGTACTTC. It specifies CASSLDRGTYEQYF.